These T cell receptor beta chains were read from a single sample in a study of shared clonotypes between healthy human individuals. TCRdb keeps only in-frame clones here, not all; method: immunoSEQ multiplex PCR. The sample records 600,000 to 750,000 clones, 72% being singletons. The material sequenced was memory CD4+ T cells sorted from blood. The receptor set was obtained from a woman younger than 45 in good health. Both conserved end residues are part of each CDR3. The order of the fields is CDR3 protein, CDR3 DNA, V gene, D gene, J gene, CDR3 length, clone size. The D gene is left open where the match is weak. Size values are once, few and many counts, or a class for expanded clones, and some rows have none.

CDR3aa: CASAFKYGTSEETQYF
CDR3nt: TGTGCTAGTGCCTTTAAATATGGGACATCCGAAGAGACCCAGTACTTC
v_gene: TRBV12-5
d_gene: -
j_gene: TRBJ2-5
len: 16
abundance: once

CDR3aa: CAISDRTTNYGYTF
CDR3nt: TGTGCCATCAGTGACAGGACGACTAACTATGGCTACACCTTC
v_gene: TRBV10-3
d_gene: -
j_gene: TRBJ1-2
len: 14
abundance: -

CDR3aa: CAISAYGTDDQPQHF
CDR3nt: TGTGCCATCAGTGCTTACGGGACAGATGATCAGCCCCAGCATTTT
v_gene: TRBV10-3
d_gene: TRBD1
j_gene: TRBJ1-5
len: 15
abundance: -

CDR3aa: CASSFSDNEQFF
CDR3nt: TGTGCCAGCAGTTTTAGCGACAATGAGCAGTTCTTC
v_gene: TRBV27
d_gene: -
j_gene: TRBJ2-1
len: 12
abundance: -

CDR3aa: CASSYQDSGDQPQHF
CDR3nt: TGTGCCAGCAGTTACCAGGACAGCGGAGATCAGCCCCAGCATTTT
v_gene: TRBV6-6
d_gene: -
j_gene: TRBJ1-5
len: 15
abundance: -

CDR3aa: CASSLYGQGAYEQYF
CDR3nt: TGTGCCAGCAGTTTATATGGACAGGGGGCCTACGAGCAGTACTTC
v_gene: TRBV28
d_gene: TRBD1
j_gene: TRBJ2-7
len: 15
abundance: once

CDR3aa: CASSMSAYGYTF
CDR3nt: TGTGCCAGTAGTATGTCGGCGTATGGCTACACCTTC
v_gene: TRBV19
d_gene: -
j_gene: TRBJ1-2
len: 12
abundance: -

CDR3aa: CAISEITGTEQYF
CDR3nt: TGTGCCATCAGTGAGATAACAGGGACGGAGCAGTACTTC
v_gene: TRBV10-3
d_gene: -
j_gene: TRBJ2-7
len: 13
abundance: few

CDR3aa: CASSLAWRERSYNEQFF
CDR3nt: TGCGCCAGCAGCTTGGCCTGGAGGGAGCGGTCCTACAATGAGCAGTTCTTC
v_gene: TRBV5-1
d_gene: -
j_gene: TRBJ2-1
len: 17
abundance: -

CDR3aa: CASSRRDRVKQPQHF
CDR3nt: TGTGCCAGCAGTCGCCGGGACAGGGTCAAACAGCCCCAGCATTTT
v_gene: TRBV28
d_gene: TRBD1
j_gene: TRBJ1-5
len: 15
abundance: -

CDR3aa: CASSLEGRVTEAFF
CDR3nt: TGTGCCAGCAGCTTAGAGGGTCGAGTCACTGAAGCTTTCTTT
v_gene: TRBV7-9
d_gene: -
j_gene: TRBJ1-1
len: 14
abundance: -

CDR3aa: CASTSGRATRELFF
CDR3nt: TGTGCCAGTACTTCTGGGCGGGCCACGAGGGAGCTGTTTTTT
v_gene: TRBV2
d_gene: -
j_gene: TRBJ2-2
len: 14
abundance: -

CDR3aa: CASSTQGADTQYF
CDR3nt: TGCGCCAGCAGCACCCAGGGGGCAGATACGCAGTATTTT
v_gene: TRBV5-1
d_gene: TRBD1
j_gene: TRBJ2-3
len: 13
abundance: -

CDR3aa: CASSFYWEREQFF
CDR3nt: TGTGCCAGCAGCTTTTACTGGGAGCGTGAGCAGTTCTTC
v_gene: TRBV7-2
d_gene: -
j_gene: TRBJ2-1
len: 13
abundance: few

CDR3aa: CASSPSIDATQYF
CDR3nt: TGTGCCAGCTCACCTTCGATTGACGCTACGCAGTATTTT
v_gene: TRBV18
d_gene: -
j_gene: TRBJ2-3
len: 13
abundance: few

CDR3aa: CASSPETGLPGNTIYF
CDR3nt: TGTGCCAGCAGCCCAGAGACAGGTCTACCTGGAAACACCATATATTTT
v_gene: TRBV14
d_gene: -
j_gene: TRBJ1-3
len: 16
abundance: -

CDR3aa: CASRWGLAGGTDTQYF
CDR3nt: TGTGCCAGTCGATGGGGACTAGCGGGAGGCACAGATACGCAGTATTTT
v_gene: TRBV19
d_gene: TRBD2
j_gene: TRBJ2-3
len: 16
abundance: few

CDR3aa: CASRPSGQIMSGNQPQHF
CDR3nt: TGTGCCAGCCGCCCCTCCGGACAGATCATGTCGGGCAATCAGCCCCAGCATTTT
v_gene: TRBV28
d_gene: -
j_gene: TRBJ1-5
len: 18
abundance: -

CDR3aa: CASSLGGSDQPQHF
CDR3nt: TGCGCCAGCAGCCTCGGGGGAAGCGATCAGCCCCAGCATTTT
v_gene: TRBV10-2
d_gene: -
j_gene: TRBJ1-5
len: 14
abundance: -

CDR3aa: CAISESAGEADTQYF
CDR3nt: TGTGCCATCAGTGAGTCAGCGGGAGAGGCAGATACGCAGTATTTT
v_gene: TRBV10-3
d_gene: TRBD2
j_gene: TRBJ2-3
len: 15
abundance: -

CDR3aa: CASSIDRGGELFF
CDR3nt: TGTGCCAGCAGCATAGACAGAGGCGGGGAGCTGTTTTTT
v_gene: TRBV7-2
d_gene: -
j_gene: TRBJ2-2
len: 13
abundance: -

CDR3aa: CAWRINGPYEQYF
CDR3nt: TGCGCCTGGCGCATTAACGGGCCCTACGAGCAGTACTTC
v_gene: TRBV30
d_gene: -
j_gene: TRBJ2-7
len: 13
abundance: -

CDR3aa: CASSPDGTKDTQYF
CDR3nt: TGCGCCAGCAGCCCCGACGGGACAAAAGATACGCAGTATTTT
v_gene: TRBV5-1
d_gene: -
j_gene: TRBJ2-3
len: 14
abundance: -

CDR3aa: CASRNRDRGYGYTF
CDR3nt: TGTGCCAGTAGGAACCGGGACAGGGGATATGGCTACACCTTC
v_gene: TRBV19
d_gene: TRBD1
j_gene: TRBJ1-2
len: 14
abundance: -